This TCR beta chain was sequenced during a study of a mutant IDH1 vaccine in newly diagnosed glioma (dated by TCRdb to 2020 to 2022). A note on the overall study: In the chemotherapy-containing groups, vaccination started alongside temozolomide cycles, whereas in patients who had radiotherapy alone it started 4-6 weeks after radiotherapy. Of the approximately 30 treated patients, about 62% were male and 37.5% were female, and a mean age of approximately 40 years was recorded. Prior to enrollment, standard therapy consisting of radiotherapy alone, temozolomide alone, or radiochemotherapy with temozolomide had been administered to patients, with the combination being received by most patients. Visit V12 was the week-35 safety follow-up and visit V13 was the week-47 end of study. Six visits were used for peripheral blood collection: V03 (baseline), V05, V07, V10, V12 and V13. For exploratory analyses, fewer than 30 treated patients had longitudinal TCRB deep sequencing done wherever samples were available.

Turning to this clone: Its binding antigen is unknown. Per-base quality was not reported, and no clone a single base away is much larger than it.

What the authors observed across the whole study: Immune responses induced by the vaccine were seen in over 90% of patients across multiple MHC alleles. Changes in the top peripheral T cell clonotypes picked up by TCRB sequencing did not appear to be linked to pseudoprogression. Availability determined which PBMC samples were chosen for TCRB deep sequencing. The authors noted that analyses of patient blood samples could not be reproduced because of sample limitations.

Library construction relied on the immunoSEQ multiplex PCR assay. The hsTCRB Kit was used according to the manufacturer's protocol to amplify rearranged TCR beta chain sequences. An Illumina MiSeq was used to sequence the TCRB libraries. In the paper's pipeline: Demultiplexing, trimming and gene mapping were performed with the kit vendor's proprietary platform. Entries here come from immuneACCESS through TCRdb and include only in-frame sequences with V and J called. Some clones fail to appear in such tables; in the studies checked, an unresolved V gene covers under half of the shortfall, and the cause of the remainder is unknown. D and trimming come from the DNA, and the V and J calls and clone size come from that table. This sample holds 60,000 to 65,000 clones; approximately 80% were observed only once. The ten biggest clones cover under 6% of the sample. Sample time point, as interpreted from the label and publication: week 35, safety follow-up. A 20-mer mutant IDH1 peptide at 300 micrograms in Montanide made up each vaccine dose, which was injected subcutaneously together with topical imiquimod. Patients were given eight vaccinations, in weeks 1, 3, 5, 7, 11, 15, 19 and 23, which matched visits V03 through V10. All donors had newly diagnosed IDH1-mutant astrocytomas of WHO grade 3 or 4 that showed loss of nuclear ATRX. The samples were drawn from NOA16, a multicentre, single-arm, open-label phase I trial in Germany that tested a mutant IDH1 peptide vaccine in humans for the first time. Genomic DNA for TCRB sequencing was extracted from EDTA blood using the DNeasy Blood and Tissue Kit.

Via the germline V gene, CDR1 is SGHRS and CDR2 YFSETQ. Trimming takes 4 bases off V and 5 bases off J; junction bases not matched to a gene: 6. The CDR3 goes from the cysteine to the phenylalanine over 14 residues. The sequence is cut down to CDR3 DNA, 42 bases in frame from base 1. This TCR was sampled from a man aged 35 to 55 with glioma. The source was PBMCs, collected from a glioma patient whose treatment included an IDH1 peptide vaccine. The chain links TRBV5-1 with TRBJ2-3; TRBD1 fits 8 bases in the junction. The CDR3 reads as follows: CASSAQGAGDTQYF. The sequence in DNA is TGCGCCAGCAGCGCCCAGGGGGCGGGAGATACGCAGTATTTT.